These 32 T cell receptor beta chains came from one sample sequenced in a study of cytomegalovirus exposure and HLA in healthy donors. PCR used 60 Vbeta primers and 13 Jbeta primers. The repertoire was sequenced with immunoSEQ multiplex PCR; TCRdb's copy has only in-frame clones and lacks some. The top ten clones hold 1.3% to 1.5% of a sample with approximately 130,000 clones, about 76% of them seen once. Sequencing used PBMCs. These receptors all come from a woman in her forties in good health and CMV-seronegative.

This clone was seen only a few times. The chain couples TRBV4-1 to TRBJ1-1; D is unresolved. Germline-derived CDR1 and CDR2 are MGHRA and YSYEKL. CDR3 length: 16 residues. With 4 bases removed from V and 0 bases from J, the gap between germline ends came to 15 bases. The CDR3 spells CASSPPVQIMNTEAFF. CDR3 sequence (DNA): TGCGCCAGCAGCCCACCAGTACAGATCATGAACACTGAAGCTTTCTTT.

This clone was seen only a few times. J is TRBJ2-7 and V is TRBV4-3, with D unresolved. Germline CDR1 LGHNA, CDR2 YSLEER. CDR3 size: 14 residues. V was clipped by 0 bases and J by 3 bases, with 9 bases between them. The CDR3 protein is CASSQDAGNYEQYF. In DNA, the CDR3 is TGCGCCAGCAGCCAAGATGCAGGAAACTACGAGCAGTACTTC.

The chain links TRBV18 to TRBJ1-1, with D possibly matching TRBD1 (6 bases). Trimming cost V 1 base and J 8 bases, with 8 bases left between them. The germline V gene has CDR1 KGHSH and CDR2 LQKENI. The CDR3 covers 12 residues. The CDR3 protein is CASSPRQGEAFF. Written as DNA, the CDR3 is TGTGCCAGCTCACCACGTCAGGGGGAAGCTTTCTTT.

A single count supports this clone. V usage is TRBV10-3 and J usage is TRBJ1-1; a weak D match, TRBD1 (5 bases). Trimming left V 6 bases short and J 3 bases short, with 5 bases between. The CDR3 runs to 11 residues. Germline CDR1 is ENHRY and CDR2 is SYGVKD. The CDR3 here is CAIRQDTEAFF. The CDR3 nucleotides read TGTGCCATCAGACAGGACACTGAAGCTTTCTTT.

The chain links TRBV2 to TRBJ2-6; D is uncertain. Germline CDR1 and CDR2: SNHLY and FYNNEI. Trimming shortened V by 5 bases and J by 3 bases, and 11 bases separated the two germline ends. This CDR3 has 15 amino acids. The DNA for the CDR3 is TGTGCCAGCAGTCGAGAAGGCGGTGGGGCCAACGTCCTGACTTTC. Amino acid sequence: CASSREGGGANVLTF.

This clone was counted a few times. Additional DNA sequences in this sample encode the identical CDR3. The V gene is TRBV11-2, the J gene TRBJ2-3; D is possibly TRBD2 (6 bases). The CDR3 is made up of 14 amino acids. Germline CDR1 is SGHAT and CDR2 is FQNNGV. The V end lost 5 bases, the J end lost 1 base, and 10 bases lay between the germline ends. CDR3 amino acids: CASSPTRGTDTQYF. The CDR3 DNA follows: TGTGCCAGCAGCCCGACTAGGGGCACAGATACGCAGTATTTT.

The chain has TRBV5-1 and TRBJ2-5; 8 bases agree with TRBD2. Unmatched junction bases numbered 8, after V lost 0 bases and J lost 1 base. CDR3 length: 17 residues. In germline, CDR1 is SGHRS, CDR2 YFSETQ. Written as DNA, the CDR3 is TGCGCCAGCAGCTTGGGGGGCGTAGCGGGGACCCAAGAGACCCAGTACTTC. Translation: CASSLGGVAGTQETQYF.

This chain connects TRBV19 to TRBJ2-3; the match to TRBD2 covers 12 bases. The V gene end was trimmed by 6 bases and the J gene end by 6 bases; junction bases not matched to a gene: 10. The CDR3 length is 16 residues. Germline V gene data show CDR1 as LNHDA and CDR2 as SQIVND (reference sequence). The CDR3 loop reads CASRPVTSGGPDTQYF. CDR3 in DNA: TGTGCCAGTAGGCCCGTTACTAGCGGGGGGCCGGATACGCAGTATTTT. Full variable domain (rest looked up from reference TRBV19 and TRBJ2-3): DGGITQSPKYLFRKEGQNVTLSCEQNLNHDAMYWYRQDPGQGLRLIYYSQIVNDFQKGDIAEGYSVSREKKESFPLTVTSAQKNPTAFYLCASRPVTSGGPDTQYFGPGTRLTVL.

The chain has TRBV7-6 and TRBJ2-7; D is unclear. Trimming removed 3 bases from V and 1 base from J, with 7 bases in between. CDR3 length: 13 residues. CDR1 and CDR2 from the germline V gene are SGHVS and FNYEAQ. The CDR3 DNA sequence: TGTGCCAGCAGCTTTTCAGATTCCTACGAGCAGTACTTC. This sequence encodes CASSFSDSYEQYF. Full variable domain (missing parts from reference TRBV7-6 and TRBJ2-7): GAGVSQSPRYKVTKRGQDVALRCDPISGHVSLYWYRQALGQGPEFLTYFNYEAQQDKSGLPNDRFSAERPEGSISTLTIQRTEQRDSAMYRCASSFSDSYEQYFGPGTRLTVT.

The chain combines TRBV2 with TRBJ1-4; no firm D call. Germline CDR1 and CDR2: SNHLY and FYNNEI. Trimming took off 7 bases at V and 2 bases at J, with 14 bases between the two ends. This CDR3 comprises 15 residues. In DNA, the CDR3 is TGTGCCAGCATCCCACGGGGAAGGACTAATGAAAAACTGTTTTTT. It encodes CASIPRGRTNEKLFF.

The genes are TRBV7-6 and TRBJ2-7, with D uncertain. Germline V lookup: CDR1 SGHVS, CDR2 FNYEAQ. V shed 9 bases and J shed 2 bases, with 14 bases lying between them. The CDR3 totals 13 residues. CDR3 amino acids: CASIPRGTYEQYF. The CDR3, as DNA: TGTGCCAGTATACCCCGCGGCACCTACGAGCAGTACTTC.

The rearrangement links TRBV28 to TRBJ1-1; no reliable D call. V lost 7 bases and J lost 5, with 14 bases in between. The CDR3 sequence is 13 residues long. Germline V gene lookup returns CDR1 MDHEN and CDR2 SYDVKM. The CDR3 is CASTFRAGTEAFF. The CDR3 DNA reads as TGTGCCAGCACCTTTCGTGCGGGAACTGAAGCTTTCTTT.

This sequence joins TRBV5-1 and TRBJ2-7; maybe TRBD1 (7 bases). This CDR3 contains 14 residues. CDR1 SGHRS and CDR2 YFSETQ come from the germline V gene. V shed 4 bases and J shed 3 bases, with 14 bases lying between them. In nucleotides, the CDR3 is TGCGCCAGCAGCGCGGGACAGTTTGACTACGAGCAGTACTTC. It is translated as CASSAGQFDYEQYF.

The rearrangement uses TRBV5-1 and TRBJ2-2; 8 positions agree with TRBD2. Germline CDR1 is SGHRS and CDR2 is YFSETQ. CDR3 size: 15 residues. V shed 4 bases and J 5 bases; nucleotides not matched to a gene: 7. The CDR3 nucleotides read TGCGCCAGCAGCCACGAGCGGGGGAGAACCGGGGAGCTGTTTTTT. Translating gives CASSHERGRTGELFF.

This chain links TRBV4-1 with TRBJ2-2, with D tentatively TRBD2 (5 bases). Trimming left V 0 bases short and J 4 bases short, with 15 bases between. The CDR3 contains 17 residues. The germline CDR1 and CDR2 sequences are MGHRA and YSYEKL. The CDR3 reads CASSQEPGLASTGELFF. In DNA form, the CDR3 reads TGCGCCAGCAGCCAAGAACCGGGCCTAGCAAGCACCGGGGAGCTGTTTTTT.

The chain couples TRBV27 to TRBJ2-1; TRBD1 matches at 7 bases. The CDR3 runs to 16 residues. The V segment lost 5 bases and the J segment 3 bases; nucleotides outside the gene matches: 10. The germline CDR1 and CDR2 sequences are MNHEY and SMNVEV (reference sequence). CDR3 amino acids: CASSLITGAFYNEQFF. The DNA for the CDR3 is TGTGCCAGCAGTCTAATTACAGGGGCCTTCTACAATGAGCAGTTCTTC.

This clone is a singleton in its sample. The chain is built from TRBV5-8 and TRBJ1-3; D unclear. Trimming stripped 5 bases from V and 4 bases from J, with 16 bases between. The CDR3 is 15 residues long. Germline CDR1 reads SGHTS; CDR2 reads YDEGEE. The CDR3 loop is CASSLSRTAGNTIYF. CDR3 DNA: TGTGCCAGCAGTCTCTCCCGAACAGCCGGAAACACCATATATTTT.

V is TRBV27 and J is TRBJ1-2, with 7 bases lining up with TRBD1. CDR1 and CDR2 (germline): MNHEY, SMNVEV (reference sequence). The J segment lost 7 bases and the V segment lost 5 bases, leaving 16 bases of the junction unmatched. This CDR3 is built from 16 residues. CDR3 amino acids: CASSPRQGMVSAGYTF. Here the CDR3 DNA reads TGTGCCAGCAGTCCCCGACAGGGAATGGTCTCGGCTGGCTACACCTTC.

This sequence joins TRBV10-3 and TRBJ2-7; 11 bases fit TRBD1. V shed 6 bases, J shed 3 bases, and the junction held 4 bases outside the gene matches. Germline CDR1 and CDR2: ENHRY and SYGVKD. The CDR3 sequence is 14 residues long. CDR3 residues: CAIRFGTGGYEQYF. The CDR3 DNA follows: TGTGCCATCAGGTTCGGGACAGGGGGCTACGAGCAGTACTTC.

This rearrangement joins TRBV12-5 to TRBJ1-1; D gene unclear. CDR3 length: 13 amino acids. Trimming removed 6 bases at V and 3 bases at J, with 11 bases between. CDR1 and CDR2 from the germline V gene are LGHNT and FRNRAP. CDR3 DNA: TGTGCTAGTGGAGCCTTAGAGGACACTGAAGCTTTCTTT. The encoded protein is CASGALEDTEAFF. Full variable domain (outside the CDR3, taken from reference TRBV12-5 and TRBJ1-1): DARVTQTPRHKVTEMGQEVTMRCQPILGHNTVFWYRQTMMQGLELLAYFRNRAPLDDSGMPKDRFSAEMPDATLATLKIQPSEPRDSAVYFCASGALEDTEAFFGQGTRLTVV.

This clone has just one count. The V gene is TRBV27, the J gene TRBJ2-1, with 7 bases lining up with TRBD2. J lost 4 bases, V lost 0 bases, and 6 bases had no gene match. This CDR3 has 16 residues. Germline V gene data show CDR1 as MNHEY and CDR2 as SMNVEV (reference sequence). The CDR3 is CASSLSRPSGYNEQFF. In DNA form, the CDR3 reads TGTGCCAGCAGTTTATCCCGCCCTAGCGGTTACAATGAGCAGTTCTTC.

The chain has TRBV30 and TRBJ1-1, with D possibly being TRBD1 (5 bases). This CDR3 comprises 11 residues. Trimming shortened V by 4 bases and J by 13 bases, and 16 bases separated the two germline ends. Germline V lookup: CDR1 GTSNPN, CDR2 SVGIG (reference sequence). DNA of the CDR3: TGTGCCTGGACAGGGACTTCGGGTGTTTTCTTT. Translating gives CAWTGTSGVFF.

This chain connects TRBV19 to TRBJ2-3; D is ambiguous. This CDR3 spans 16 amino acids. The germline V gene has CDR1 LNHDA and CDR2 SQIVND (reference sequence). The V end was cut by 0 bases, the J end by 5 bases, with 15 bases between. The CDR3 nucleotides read TGTGCCAGTAGTATAGAATCAGGTCTTGTCAGAGATACGCAGTATTTT. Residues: CASSIESGLVRDTQYF.

In nucleotides, the CDR3 is TGTGCCAGCAGTTTAGACCCCGGGGGGGGATTGAACACTGAAGCTTTCTTT. Translating gives CASSLDPGGGLNTEAFF. The chain combines TRBV28 with TRBJ1-1, with TRBD1 as a possible D gene (5 bases). The CDR3 is 17 residues long. Germline assignment: CDR1 MDHEN and CDR2 SYDVKM. The germline V and J ends were trimmed by 2 bases and 0 bases, with 16 bases remaining between them.

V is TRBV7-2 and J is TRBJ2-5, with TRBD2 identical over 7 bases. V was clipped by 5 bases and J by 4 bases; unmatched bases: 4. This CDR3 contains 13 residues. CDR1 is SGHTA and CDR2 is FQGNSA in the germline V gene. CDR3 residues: CASSGGDGETQYF. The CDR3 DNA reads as TGTGCCAGCAGCGGGGGGGACGGAGAGACCCAGTACTTC.

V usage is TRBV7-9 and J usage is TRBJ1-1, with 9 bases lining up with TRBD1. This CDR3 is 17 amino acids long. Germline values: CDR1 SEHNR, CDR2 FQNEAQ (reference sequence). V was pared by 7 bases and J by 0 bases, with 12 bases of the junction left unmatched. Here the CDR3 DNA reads TGTGCCAGCACCACTGACAGGGGGTTGCTCATGAACACTGAAGCTTTCTTT. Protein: CASTTDRGLLMNTEAFF.

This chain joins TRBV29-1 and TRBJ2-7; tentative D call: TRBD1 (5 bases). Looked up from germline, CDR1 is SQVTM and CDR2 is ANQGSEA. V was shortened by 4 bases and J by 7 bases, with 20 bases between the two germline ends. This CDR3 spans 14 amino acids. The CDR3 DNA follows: TGCAGCGTTGCCATGGTGACAGCCGACGTAGAGCAGTACTTC. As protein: CSVAMVTADVEQYF.

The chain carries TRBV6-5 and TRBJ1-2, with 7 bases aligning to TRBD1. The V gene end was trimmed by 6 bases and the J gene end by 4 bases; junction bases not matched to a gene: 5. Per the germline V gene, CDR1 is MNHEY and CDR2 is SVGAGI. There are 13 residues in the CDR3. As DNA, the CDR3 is TGTGCCAGCAGCCTTGACAGGGCCTATGGCTACACCTTC. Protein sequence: CASSLDRAYGYTF.

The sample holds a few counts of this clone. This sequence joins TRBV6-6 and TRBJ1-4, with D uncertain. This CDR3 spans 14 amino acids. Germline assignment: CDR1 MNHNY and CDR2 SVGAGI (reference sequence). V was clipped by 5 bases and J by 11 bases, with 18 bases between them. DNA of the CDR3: TGTGCCAGCAGTCCCCAGGTGCAGCCTCTCAAACTGTTTTTT. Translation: CASSPQVQPLKLFF.

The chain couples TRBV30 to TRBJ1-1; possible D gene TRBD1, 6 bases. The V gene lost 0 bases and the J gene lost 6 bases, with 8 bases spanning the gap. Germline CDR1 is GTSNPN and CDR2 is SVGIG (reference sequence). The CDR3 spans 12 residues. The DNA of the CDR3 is TGTGCCTGGAGTGTAGGGGGTCCTGAAGCTTTCTTT. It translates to CAWSVGGPEAFF.

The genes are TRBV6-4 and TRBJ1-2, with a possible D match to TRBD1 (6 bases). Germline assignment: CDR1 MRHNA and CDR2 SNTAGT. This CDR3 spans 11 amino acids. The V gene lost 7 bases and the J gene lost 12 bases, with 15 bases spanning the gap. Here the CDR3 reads CASTVRGVDTF. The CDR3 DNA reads TGTGCCAGCACCGTCAGGGGCGTCGACACCTTC.

In nucleotides, the CDR3 is TGTGCCAGCAGAGCCGGGACTAGCGGGGGTACCTACGAGCAGTACTTC. It encodes CASRAGTSGGTYEQYF. The chain is built from TRBV28 and TRBJ2-7; 14 bases agree with TRBD2. V gave up 6 bases and J gave up 2 bases; unmatched junction bases: 6. The V gene's germline CDR1 is MDHEN and CDR2 SYDVKM. The CDR3 loop spans 16 amino acids.